A single sample is the source of the 4 T cell receptor beta chains below, sequenced in a study of blood T cells in healthy people across ages. A second PCR, run for about 7 to 11 cycles, used a sample-barcoded 5' primer plus a J-beta primer mix. In TCRdb, the 5' RACE reads were re-called with MiXCR into one record per CDR3 protein. The sample yields hundreds of thousands of distinct CDR3 sequences, approximately 21% seen once. The sample consisted of blood. The receptors were gathered from a man aged 70 or older in good health.

This clonotype was detected only a few times. The V gene is TRBV12-3 or TRBV12-4, the J gene TRBJ2-3; D unclear. V lost 8 bases and J 4 bases, leaving 13 bases between the germline ends. The CDR3 consists of 13 residues. The CDR3 coding sequence is TGTGCCAGCCGCAATTGGGGATCAGATACGCAGTATTTT. This translates into CASRNWGSDTQYF.

The J gene is TRBJ1-2, the V gene TRBV7-8, with 7 bases fitting TRBD1. The germline V gene has CDR1 SGHVS and CDR2 FQNEAQ. The CDR3 spans 14 residues. V lost 5 bases to trimming and J lost 5 bases; unmatched junction nucleotides: 8. The CDR3 DNA reads as TGTGCCAGCAGCCAGGGGACAGCCATATATGGCTACACCTTC. It specifies CASSQGTAIYGYTF. Supplemented by reference TRBV7-8 and TRBJ1-2, the full variable domain reads GAGVSQSPRYKVAKRGQDVALRCDPISGHVSLFWYQQALGQGPEFLTYFQNEAQLDKSGLPSDRFFAERPEGSVSTLKIQRTQQEDSAVYLCASSQGTAIYGYTFGSGTRLTVV.

This clonotype came up a few times. This chain uses TRBV18 with TRBJ1-1, with D hard to call. The CDR3 consists of 14 residues. The germline gives CDR1 KGHSH, CDR2 LQKENI. V lost 5 bases and J 0 bases, leaving 10 bases between the germline ends. CDR3: CASSSGNLNTEAFF. The CDR3 nucleotides read TGTGCCAGCTCATCGGGGAATTTGAACACTGAAGCTTTCTTT.

The chain couples TRBV6-5 to TRBJ1-4, with 8 bases aligning to TRBD1. With V trimmed by 6 bases and J by 8 bases, 8 bases remained unmatched. CDR1 MNHEY and CDR2 SVGAGI come from the germline V gene. This CDR3 has 14 amino acids. CDR3 in amino acids: CASRTTGVDEKLFF. The CDR3 coding sequence is TGTGCCAGCAGGACGACAGGGGTCGACGAAAAACTGTTTTTT.